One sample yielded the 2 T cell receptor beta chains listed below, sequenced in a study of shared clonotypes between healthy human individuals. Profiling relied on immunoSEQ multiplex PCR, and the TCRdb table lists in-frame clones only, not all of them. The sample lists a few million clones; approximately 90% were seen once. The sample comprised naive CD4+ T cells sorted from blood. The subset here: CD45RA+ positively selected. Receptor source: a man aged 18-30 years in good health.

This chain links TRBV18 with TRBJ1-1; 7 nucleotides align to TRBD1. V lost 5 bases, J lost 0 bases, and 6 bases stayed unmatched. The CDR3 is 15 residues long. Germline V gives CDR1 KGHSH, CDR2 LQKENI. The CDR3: CASSKLTGMNTEAFF. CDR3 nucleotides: TGTGCCAGCTCAAAACTGACAGGGATGAACACTGAAGCTTTCTTT.

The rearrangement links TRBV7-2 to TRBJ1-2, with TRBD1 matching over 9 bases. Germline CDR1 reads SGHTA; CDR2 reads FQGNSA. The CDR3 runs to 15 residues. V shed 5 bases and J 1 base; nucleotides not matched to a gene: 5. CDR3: CASSVTGGLNYGYTF. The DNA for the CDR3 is TGTGCCAGCAGCGTCACAGGGGGCCTTAACTATGGCTACACCTTC.